This T cell receptor beta chain was found in a study of vaccination and CD4 T cells after COVID-19. Study-wide context: Convalescent donors totaled six males and four females, including two who were Hispanic. Notes on the study in general: It was found that, in convalescent patients, 304 of 307 vaccine-specific clones were spike mono-reactive.

Germline CDR1 and CDR2: SGHDN and FVKESK. V dropped 0 bases and J dropped 5; count of bases not matched to a gene: 12. This CDR3 region has 17 residues. As concerns this clonotype: The antigen remains undetermined.

The treatment here: approximately nine-day PBMC culture with coronavirus spike peptide pools or control peptides (ViraFEST assay). The Oncomine TCR Beta short-read assay was what sequenced the DNA obtained from cultured CD4+ T cells. TCRdb re-derived calls from the PCR reads in MiXCR, one entry per CDR3 protein. The profile covers 9,100 or so distinct CDR3 sequences, with more than 20% appearing a single time and about 20% taken by the ten largest. This TCR was recovered from a human donor with COVID-19. The chain recombines TRBV14 with TRBJ1-1, with TRBD1 matching over 7 bases. Material for sequencing was cultured CD4+ T cells from blood. This CDR3 reads CASSQEGVLQGRTEAFF. CDR3 nucleotides: TGTGCCAGCAGCCAAGAGGGGGTCCTACAGGGGAGGACTGAAGCTTTCTTT.